Below, 20 T cell receptor beta chains from the same sample are listed, as sequenced in a study of breast tumors, draining lymph nodes, adjacent tissues. TCRdb called the multiplex PCR reads again in MiXCR, with one record for every CDR3 protein. The sample records 130,000 or so distinct CDR3 sequences, 20% to 25% being singletons. Samples came from axillary lymph nodes draining the breast cancer. The sample consisted of axillary lymph node tissue. The source of these receptors is a female donor with breast cancer. Some clones in this sample may be carry-over from other donors' samples.

This clonotype was picked up many times. The gene calls are TRBV3-1 and TRBJ2-7, with D maybe TRBD1 (5 bases). CDR1 is LGHDT, CDR2 YNNKEL, per germline (reference sequence). Trimming stripped 0 bases from V and 4 bases from J, with 10 bases between. The CDR3 spans 14 residues. The CDR3 sequence is CASSQDFRAYEQYF. In DNA, the CDR3 is TGTGCCAGCAGCCAAGATTTCAGGGCGTACGAGCAGTACTTC.

This clonotype has at least ten counts. The chain is built from TRBV4-3 and TRBJ2-7; D is perhaps TRBD1 (7 bases). The V gene lost 1 base and the J gene lost 4 bases, with 14 bases spanning the gap. Per germline, CDR1 LGHNA and CDR2 YSLEER. The CDR3 runs 15 residues. The CDR3 DNA reads as TGCGCCAGCAGCCAAGCAGGGGGAGGCACTTACGAGCAGTACTTC. Translating it yields CASSQAGGGTYEQYF.

At least ten counts were recorded for this clonotype. The chain is built from TRBV14 and TRBJ2-3; 9 nucleotides agree with TRBD2. The CDR3 is 18 residues long. The germline CDR1 and CDR2 sequences are SGHDN and FVKESK. Losses at the gene ends were 0 bases for V and 1 base for J; bases not matched to a gene: 8. The CDR3 DNA is TGTGCCAGCAGCCAAGAAGACAGGACTAGCGTTGGCACAGATACGCAGTATTTT. Translation: CASSQEDRTSVGTDTQYF. Variable domain in full (rest from reference TRBV14 and TRBJ2-3): EAGVTQFPSHSVIEKGQTVTLRCDPISGHDNLYWYRRVMGKEIKFLLHFVKESKQDESGMPNNRFLAERTGGTYSTLKVQPAELEDSGVYFCASSQEDRTSVGTDTQYFGPGTRLTVL.

This clonotype was counted at least ten times. The V call is TRBV24-1, the J call TRBJ2-1, with TRBD2 identical over 8 bases. The V and J ends lost 6 bases and 12 bases, in that order; junction bases with no gene match: 3. From germline, CDR1 is KGHDR and CDR2 SFDVKD. This CDR3 spans 11 amino acids. CDR3: CATSSGSRQFF. The CDR3 nucleotides read TGTGCCACCAGTAGCGGGAGTAGGCAGTTCTTC.

As for this clonotype: This may be a read error: a much more frequent sequence differs by one nucleotide. The chain has TRBV12-3 or TRBV12-4 and TRBJ2-2; D not resolved. V gave up 6 bases and J gave up 1 base, with 6 bases separating them. CDR3 length: 13 amino acids. The CDR3 bases are TGTGCCAGCAGGTTTAGGAACACCGGGGAGCTGTTTTTT. It yields the protein CASRFRNTGELFF.

This clonotype was detected many times. The gene calls are TRBV6-2 or TRBV6-3 and TRBJ2-3; perhaps TRBD2 as D (5 bases). V was clipped by 6 bases and J by 2 bases, with 12 bases between them. The germline V gene has CDR1 MNHEY and CDR2 SVGEGT. The CDR3 totals 14 residues. This CDR3 reads CASRPGTFTDTQYF. Written as DNA, the CDR3 is TGTGCCAGCAGACCGGGAACCTTCACAGATACGCAGTATTTT.

This clonotype has ten or more counts. The chain employs TRBV7-9 and TRBJ2-7; no reliable D call. In germline, CDR1 is SEHNR, CDR2 FQNEAQ (reference sequence). The CDR3 contains 12 residues. Trimming shortened V by 0 bases and J by 5 bases, and 5 bases separated the two germline ends. The CDR3 sequence is CASSLAVDEQYF. Here the CDR3 DNA reads TGTGCCAGCAGCTTAGCAGTCGACGAGCAGTACTTC.

This clonotype has a count of ten or more. The V and J genes are TRBV6-2 or TRBV6-3 and TRBJ2-5, with 9 bases that match TRBD1. The CDR3 has 16 amino acids. The germline V gene encodes CDR1 MNHEY and CDR2 SVGEGT. The J segment lost 5 bases and the V segment lost 8 bases, leaving 15 bases of the junction unmatched. The CDR3: CASAQGARSGWETQYF. The CDR3 DNA is TGTGCCAGCGCACAGGGGGCGCGATCGGGATGGGAGACCCAGTACTTC.

A few counts support this clonotype. The gene calls are TRBV10-1 and TRBJ2-5, with 13 positions matching TRBD2. Germline CDR1 and CDR2: WNHNN and SYGVQD (reference sequence). The CDR3 sequence is 18 residues long. Germline trimming cut 3 bases from V and 4 bases from J; bases unmatched to any gene: 11. The CDR3 region is CASSELFGTSGKTETQYF. CDR3 in DNA: TGCGCCAGCAGTGAATTGTTTGGGACTAGCGGGAAGACAGAGACCCAGTACTTC.

This clonotype was seen a handful of times. This rearrangement joins TRBV19 to TRBJ2-1, with D perhaps matching TRBD2 (6 bases). Trimming pared 5 bases from V and 0 bases from J, leaving 17 bases between. The germline CDR1 and CDR2 sequences are LNHDA and SQIVND (reference sequence). This CDR3 has 17 residues. The CDR3 DNA follows: TGTGCCAGTAGTCAACGGACTGGCGGGACCTCCTACAATGAGCAGTTCTTC. It translates to CASSQRTGGTSYNEQFF.

This clonotype was observed many times. The chain is built from TRBV11-1 and TRBJ2-3; TRBD2 matches 11 bases. Germline lookup yields CDR1 SGHAT and CDR2 FQDESV (reference sequence). The CDR3 is 17 residues long. V trimming: 2 bases; J trimming: 6 bases; junction bases outside the gene matches: 10. The CDR3 bases are TGTGCCAGCAGCTTATGGTCTAGCGGGAGGCAACAGGATACGCAGTATTTT. As protein: CASSLWSSGRQQDTQYF.

J is TRBJ2-2 and V is TRBV28; a weak D match, TRBD1 (5 bases). Trimming stripped 6 bases from V and 3 bases from J, with 17 bases between. Per the germline V gene, CDR1 is MDHEN and CDR2 is SYDVKM. The CDR3 runs 16 residues. The CDR3 region has the DNA TGTGCCAGCAGCCGAACTTTCGGACAAGACACCGGGGAGCTGTTTTTT. This translates into CASSRTFGQDTGELFF.

This clonotype occurred a few times. The chain couples TRBV6-2 or TRBV6-3 to TRBJ2-1, with D perhaps assigned TRBD1 or TRBD2 (5 bases each). Germline-derived CDR1 and CDR2 are MNHEY and SVGEGT. CDR3 length: 19 residues. Trimming shortened V by 0 bases and J by 0 bases, and 18 bases separated the two germline ends. CDR3 DNA sequence: TGTGCCAGCAGTTACTCGAGAGGCCTGGGGCGGGTCTCCTACAATGAGCAGTTCTTC. Protein product: CASSYSRGLGRVSYNEQFF.

This clonotype has at least ten counts. The chain couples TRBV5-5 to TRBJ2-3; 9 bases are a match to TRBD1. The CDR3 spans 13 residues. V trimming: 3 bases; J trimming: 9 bases; junction bases outside the gene matches: 5. The germline gives CDR1 SGHKS, CDR2 YYEKEE (reference sequence). This chain's CDR3 is CASSSTGGGTQYF. CDR3 coding DNA: TGTGCCAGCAGCTCGACAGGGGGAGGGACGCAGTATTTT.

This clonotype was counted many times. This chain joins TRBV15 and TRBJ2-7, with TRBD2 identical over 9 bases. Germline V gene lookup returns CDR1 LNHNV and CDR2 YYDKDF (reference sequence). V shed 8 bases and J 4 bases; nucleotides not matched to a gene: 9. This CDR3 is 14 amino acids long. This CDR3 reads CATRPASGKYEQYF. As DNA, the CDR3 is TGTGCCACCCGACCCGCTAGCGGGAAGTACGAGCAGTACTTC.

With regard to this clonotype: This may be a read error, as it is one base from a much larger clone. The chain employs TRBV12-3 or TRBV12-4 and TRBJ2-6, with D maybe TRBD2 (5 bases). V lost 11 bases and J lost 8, with 13 bases in between. CDR3 length: 12 residues. The CDR3 is CAGTRGTNVLTF. In DNA form, the CDR3 reads TGTGCCGGCACCCGAGGGACCAACGTCCTGACTTTC.

At least ten counts were recorded for this clonotype. The J gene is TRBJ2-3, the V gene TRBV6-2 or TRBV6-3, with 9 bases fitting TRBD2. This CDR3 is built from 15 residues. Germline assignment: CDR1 MNHEY and CDR2 SVGEGT. The V segment lost 6 bases and the J segment 2 bases; nucleotides outside the gene matches: 6. The CDR3, as DNA: TGTGCCAGCAGGGTAGCGGGAGAGTACACAGATACGCAGTATTTT. Its translation: CASRVAGEYTDTQYF.

This clonotype was picked up many times. The chain employs TRBV24-1 and TRBJ2-1; possible D gene TRBD1, 5 bases. V dropped 6 bases and J dropped 8 bases, with 10 bases sitting between them. The CDR3 consists of 12 residues. Germline-derived CDR1 and CDR2 are KGHDR and SFDVKD. CDR3 protein: CATSSRGDEQFF. The CDR3 coding sequence is TGTGCCACCAGTTCAAGGGGCGATGAGCAGTTCTTC.

This clonotype has ten or more counts. J is TRBJ2-1 and V is TRBV6-2 or TRBV6-3; the match to TRBD2 covers 13 bases. Germline loops: CDR1 MNHEY, CDR2 SVGEGT. With 2 bases clipped from V and 9 bases from J, the junction kept 10 bases outside the gene matches. The CDR3 is 17 residues long. In DNA, the CDR3 is TGTGCCAGCAGTTACGCCGCCGGACTAGCGGGAGCGGCTGAGCAGTTCTTC. This encodes CASSYAAGLAGAAEQFF.

J is TRBJ1-2 and V is TRBV10-3; the D is unclear. V gave up 6 bases and J gave up 4 bases, with 9 bases separating them. The CDR3 extends over 12 amino acids. Germline V lookup: CDR1 ENHRY, CDR2 SYGVKD. The CDR3 region has the DNA TGTGCCATCAGCGGGCTCGGCTATGGCTACACCTTC. This codes for CAISGLGYGYTF.